These T cell receptor beta chains were read from a single sample in a study of cytomegalovirus exposure and HLA in healthy donors. This table comes from immunoSEQ multiplex PCR, and its TCRdb copy is limited to in-frame clones, with some not included. The repertoire shows tens of thousands of clones; the top ten hold roughly 5.2%. The sample taken for sequencing was PBMCs. These TCRs come from a woman aged 40-49 years in good health and CMV-seropositive. The CDR3 runs from the conserved cysteine through the conserved F or W. D genes are given only for firm matches.

j_gene: TRBJ1-5; d_gene: -; len: 13; v_gene: TRBV7-2; CDR3aa: CASSFRVNQPQHF; CDR3nt: TGTGCCAGCAGCTTCAGGGTCAATCAGCCCCAGCATTTT
j_gene: TRBJ2-3; d_gene: TRBD1; len: 17; v_gene: TRBV4-1; CDR3aa: CASSQVGQGARTDTQYF; CDR3nt: TGCGCCAGCAGCCAAGTGGGACAGGGGGCGAGGACAGATACGCAGTATTTT
j_gene: TRBJ1-2; d_gene: TRBD1; len: 16; v_gene: TRBV7-9; CDR3aa: CASSLAGGTGGHGYTF; CDR3nt: TGTGCCAGCAGCTTAGCCGGGGGGACAGGGGGCCATGGCTACACCTTC
j_gene: TRBJ1-1; d_gene: -; len: 14; v_gene: TRBV4-2; CDR3aa: CASSQVTVNTEAFF; CDR3nt: TGTGCCAGCAGCCAGGTGACAGTGAACACTGAAGCTTTCTTT
j_gene: TRBJ2-7; d_gene: -; len: 15; v_gene: TRBV28; CDR3aa: CASSPAGQPFYEQYF; CDR3nt: TGTGCCAGCAGTCCCGCAGGGCAGCCTTTCTACGAGCAGTACTTC
j_gene: TRBJ2-1; d_gene: TRBD1; len: 16; v_gene: TRBV19; CDR3aa: CASRSHRGSSYNEQFF; CDR3nt: TGTGCCAGTAGGTCCCACAGGGGTAGCTCCTACAATGAGCAGTTCTTC
j_gene: TRBJ1-5; d_gene: -; len: 14; v_gene: TRBV6-6; CDR3aa: CASSPGHSNQPQHF; CDR3nt: TGTGCCAGCAGCCCCGGACATAGCAATCAGCCCCAGCATTTT
j_gene: TRBJ2-2; d_gene: TRBD2; len: 19; v_gene: TRBV7-3; CDR3aa: CASSYGTSGSRQSGGELFF; CDR3nt: TGTGCCAGCAGCTACGGGACTAGCGGGAGTCGTCAGAGTGGCGGGGAGCTGTTTTTT
j_gene: TRBJ2-2; d_gene: TRBD1; len: 16; v_gene: TRBV7-3; CDR3aa: CASSSRTGSSTGELFF; CDR3nt: TGTGCCAGCAGCTCCCGGACAGGGAGTAGCACCGGGGAGCTGTTTTTT
j_gene: TRBJ1-2; d_gene: -; len: 14; v_gene: TRBV9; CDR3aa: CASSDNTANYGYTF; CDR3nt: TGTGCCAGCAGCGATAACACCGCTAACTATGGCTACACCTTC
j_gene: TRBJ1-1; d_gene: -; len: 16; v_gene: TRBV7-8; CDR3aa: CASSHRSGSGFAEAFF; CDR3nt: TGTGCCAGCAGTCACCGCTCGGGGTCCGGGTTTGCTGAAGCTTTCTTT
j_gene: TRBJ2-1; d_gene: -; len: 14; v_gene: TRBV7-3; CDR3aa: CASSLAGPYNEQFF; CDR3nt: TGTGCCAGCAGCTTAGCGGGGCCTTACAATGAGCAGTTCTTC
j_gene: TRBJ2-7; d_gene: -; len: 13; v_gene: TRBV15; CDR3aa: CATSRDRGDEQYF; CDR3nt: TGTGCCACCAGCAGAGACAGGGGGGACGAGCAGTACTTC
j_gene: TRBJ1-5; d_gene: -; len: 13; v_gene: TRBV30; CDR3aa: CAWSVTRDQPQHF; CDR3nt: TGTGCCTGGAGTGTAACGAGAGATCAGCCCCAGCATTTT
j_gene: TRBJ2-7; d_gene: -; len: 14; v_gene: TRBV15; CDR3aa: CATSRVVRVNEQYF; CDR3nt: TGTGCCACCAGCAGAGTGGTCAGGGTTAACGAGCAGTACTTC
j_gene: TRBJ1-6; d_gene: TRBD1; len: 15; v_gene: TRBV19; CDR3aa: CASSIRRTGDSPLHF; CDR3nt: TGTGCCAGTAGTATCCGACGGACAGGGGATTCACCCCTCCACTTT
j_gene: TRBJ2-5; d_gene: -; len: 17; v_gene: TRBV9; CDR3aa: CASSVATGGGWQETQYF; CDR3nt: TGTGCCAGCAGCGTAGCTACAGGGGGGGGGTGGCAAGAGACCCAGTACTTC
j_gene: TRBJ1-5; d_gene: TRBD1; len: 14; v_gene: TRBV7-2; CDR3aa: CASSYGTGIQPQHF; CDR3nt: TGTGCCAGCAGCTATGGGACAGGTATCCAGCCCCAGCATTTT
j_gene: TRBJ2-7; d_gene: -; len: 15; v_gene: TRBV5-4; CDR3aa: CASRPGLEISYEQYF; CDR3nt: TGTGCCAGCAGACCGGGACTGGAAATCTCCTACGAGCAGTACTTC
j_gene: TRBJ1-6; d_gene: -; len: 16; v_gene: TRBV4-1; CDR3aa: CASSQDPGGWGSPLHF; CDR3nt: TGCGCCAGCAGCCAAGATCCGGGGGGCTGGGGTTCACCCCTCCACTTT
j_gene: TRBJ1-2; d_gene: TRBD1; len: 14; v_gene: TRBV28; CDR3aa: CASSSGQGAYGYTF; CDR3nt: TGTGCCAGCAGTTCCGGACAGGGCGCCTATGGCTACACCTTC
j_gene: TRBJ2-7; d_gene: -; len: 20; v_gene: TRBV27; CDR3aa: CASSLSRWGGGPENSYEQYF; CDR3nt: TGTGCCAGCAGTTTATCTAGGTGGGGAGGCGGGCCCGAAAACTCCTACGAGCAGTACTTC
j_gene: TRBJ2-7; d_gene: TRBD2; len: 16; v_gene: TRBV7-2; CDR3aa: CASSLALAGGANEQYF; CDR3nt: TGTGCCAGCAGCTTAGCACTAGCGGGGGGAGCGAACGAGCAGTACTTC
j_gene: TRBJ2-3; d_gene: TRBD2; len: 16; v_gene: TRBV5-4; CDR3aa: CASSFNAGVGADTQYF; CDR3nt: TGTGCCAGCAGCTTTAACGCGGGAGTGGGAGCAGATACGCAGTATTTT
j_gene: TRBJ2-1; d_gene: TRBD2; len: 16; v_gene: TRBV29-1; CDR3aa: CSVEHSTSGLYNEQFF; CDR3nt: TGCAGCGTTGAGCATTCGACTAGCGGACTCTACAATGAGCAGTTCTTC
j_gene: TRBJ1-2; d_gene: TRBD1; len: 14; v_gene: TRBV10-3; CDR3aa: CAISEFGDRAGYTF; CDR3nt: TGTGCCATCAGTGAGTTCGGTGACAGGGCTGGCTACACCTTC
j_gene: TRBJ2-7; d_gene: TRBD1; len: 15; v_gene: TRBV11-2; CDR3aa: CASSLAGTGLFEQYF; CDR3nt: TGTGCCAGCAGCTTAGCCGGGACAGGGTTATTCGAGCAGTACTTC
j_gene: TRBJ2-3; d_gene: TRBD2; len: 14; v_gene: TRBV6-1; CDR3aa: CASSVLAGSDTQYF; CDR3nt: TGTGCCAGCAGTGTCCTAGCGGGTTCGGATACGCAGTATTTT
j_gene: TRBJ2-7; d_gene: TRBD2; len: 16; v_gene: TRBV9; CDR3aa: CASSPRTSGEIYEQYF; CDR3nt: TGTGCCAGCAGCCCCCGGACTAGCGGGGAAATCTACGAGCAGTACTTC
j_gene: TRBJ2-7; d_gene: -; len: 13; v_gene: TRBV6-6; CDR3aa: CASGVAEYYEQYF; CDR3nt: TGTGCCAGCGGGGTAGCGGAATACTACGAGCAGTACTTC
j_gene: TRBJ1-2; d_gene: -; len: 13; v_gene: TRBV6-5; CDR3aa: CASSYSASDGYTF; CDR3nt: TGTGCCAGCAGTTACTCGGCTAGTGATGGCTACACCTTC
j_gene: TRBJ1-2; d_gene: -; len: 13; v_gene: TRBV25-1; CDR3aa: CASSRQGNYGYTF; CDR3nt: TGTGCCAGCAGTAGGCAGGGTAACTATGGCTACACCTTC
j_gene: TRBJ1-1; d_gene: -; len: 14; v_gene: TRBV9; CDR3aa: CASSVGGRNTEAFF; CDR3nt: TGTGCCAGCAGCGTAGGAGGGAGGAACACTGAAGCTTTCTTT
j_gene: TRBJ1-1; d_gene: TRBD1; len: 15; v_gene: TRBV7-6; CDR3aa: CASSLAVGQGTEAFF; CDR3nt: TGTGCCAGCAGCTTAGCGGTAGGACAGGGAACTGAAGCTTTCTTT
j_gene: TRBJ2-7; d_gene: -; len: 11; v_gene: TRBV29-1; CDR3aa: CSAELGGKQYF; CDR3nt: TGCAGCGCCGAACTGGGGGGAAAGCAGTACTTC
j_gene: TRBJ1-2; d_gene: -; len: 14; v_gene: TRBV14; CDR3aa: CASSQYRQGDGYTF; CDR3nt: TGTGCCAGCAGCCAATACAGGCAAGGCGATGGCTACACCTTC
j_gene: TRBJ2-2; d_gene: TRBD2; len: 18; v_gene: TRBV4-2; CDR3aa: CASSPGTSGSPRTGELFF; CDR3nt: TGTGCCAGCAGCCCCGGGACTAGCGGGAGTCCCAGGACCGGGGAGCTGTTTTTT
j_gene: TRBJ1-3; d_gene: TRBD1; len: 14; v_gene: TRBV9; CDR3aa: CASSPGQSGNTIYF; CDR3nt: TGTGCCAGCAGCCCGGGACAGTCTGGAAACACCATATATTTT
j_gene: TRBJ2-3; d_gene: -; len: 13; v_gene: TRBV19; CDR3aa: CASRTGSTDTQYF; CDR3nt: TGTGCCAGTAGAACGGGGAGCACAGATACGCAGTATTTT
j_gene: TRBJ1-3; d_gene: -; len: 14; v_gene: TRBV6-6; CDR3aa: CASSTGLEGNTIYF; CDR3nt: TGTGCCAGCAGCACGGGGTTGGAAGGAAACACCATATATTTT
j_gene: TRBJ2-7; d_gene: TRBD1; len: 12; v_gene: TRBV6-5; CDR3aa: CASSLDRHEQYF; CDR3nt: TGTGCCAGCAGCTTGGACAGGCACGAGCAGTACTTC
j_gene: TRBJ2-3; d_gene: TRBD1; len: 15; v_gene: TRBV11-2; CDR3aa: CASSLTGTASDTQYF; CDR3nt: TGTGCCAGCAGCTTAACCGGGACAGCATCAGATACGCAGTATTTT
j_gene: TRBJ2-5; d_gene: TRBD2; len: 19; v_gene: TRBV4-3; CDR3aa: CASSRSLLRAGGSQETQYF; CDR3nt: TGCGCCAGCAGCCGATCCCTCCTTCGTGCGGGGGGATCTCAAGAGACCCAGTACTTC
j_gene: TRBJ2-7; d_gene: TRBD2; len: 15; v_gene: TRBV6-5; CDR3aa: CASSFERGASYEQYF; CDR3nt: TGTGCCAGCAGTTTCGAGCGGGGGGCCTCCTACGAGCAGTACTTC
j_gene: TRBJ2-7; d_gene: -; len: 14; v_gene: TRBV23-1; CDR3aa: CASSIDRPSYEQYF; CDR3nt: TGCGCCAGCTCGATTGACAGGCCCTCCTACGAGCAGTACTTC
j_gene: TRBJ2-4; d_gene: TRBD1; len: 19; v_gene: TRBV7-3; CDR3aa: CASRLTSGGQGAAKNIQYF; CDR3nt: TGTGCCAGCAGACTCACCTCCGGCGGACAGGGGGCAGCCAAAAACATTCAGTACTTC
j_gene: TRBJ2-1; d_gene: TRBD2; len: 17; v_gene: TRBV5-4; CDR3aa: CASSWTFSGRDYNEQFF; CDR3nt: TGTGCCAGCAGCTGGACATTTAGCGGGAGGGACTACAATGAGCAGTTCTTC
j_gene: TRBJ1-5; d_gene: TRBD1; len: 15; v_gene: TRBV19; CDR3aa: CASARDRGFDQPQHF; CDR3nt: TGTGCCAGCGCCCGGGACAGGGGTTTCGATCAGCCCCAGCATTTT
j_gene: TRBJ2-2; d_gene: TRBD1; len: 18; v_gene: TRBV5-4; CDR3aa: CASSTEPPGQGATGELFF; CDR3nt: TGTGCCAGCAGCACTGAGCCCCCGGGACAGGGGGCAACCGGGGAGCTGTTTTTT
j_gene: TRBJ1-2; d_gene: -; len: 13; v_gene: TRBV29-1; CDR3aa: CSVDRPRNYGYTF; CDR3nt: TGCAGCGTTGACCGTCCCAGAAACTATGGCTACACCTTC
j_gene: TRBJ1-1; d_gene: -; len: 14; v_gene: TRBV7-2; CDR3aa: CASSLIETNTEAFF; CDR3nt: TGTGCCAGCAGCCTTATAGAAACGAACACTGAAGCTTTCTTT
j_gene: TRBJ1-1; d_gene: -; len: 14; v_gene: TRBV4-1; CDR3aa: CANSLRSINTEAFF; CDR3nt: TGCGCCAACAGCCTACGGTCTATAAACACTGAAGCTTTCTTT
j_gene: TRBJ2-2; d_gene: -; len: 15; v_gene: TRBV7-9; CDR3aa: CASSYRTTVTGELFF; CDR3nt: TGTGCCAGCAGCTACAGGACCACCGTCACCGGGGAGCTGTTTTTT
j_gene: TRBJ1-2; d_gene: TRBD1; len: 15; v_gene: TRBV6-6; CDR3aa: CASSRDRGRDYGYTF; CDR3nt: TGTGCCAGCAGCCGGGACAGGGGGCGGGACTATGGCTACACCTTC
j_gene: TRBJ1-3; d_gene: -; len: 17; v_gene: TRBV28; CDR3aa: CASSLKETDYSGNTIYF; CDR3nt: TGTGCCAGCAGTTTAAAGGAGACGGACTACTCTGGAAACACCATATATTTT
j_gene: TRBJ1-4; d_gene: TRBD1; len: 13; v_gene: TRBV29-1; CDR3aa: CSVLGDRAGKLFF; CDR3nt: TGCAGCGTTTTGGGGGACAGGGCCGGAAAACTGTTTTTT
j_gene: TRBJ1-1; d_gene: -; len: 15; v_gene: TRBV2; CDR3aa: CASSEYYAGETEAFF; CDR3nt: TGTGCCAGCAGTGAGTATTATGCAGGGGAGACTGAAGCTTTCTTT
j_gene: TRBJ1-2; d_gene: -; len: 11; v_gene: TRBV28; CDR3aa: CASQLNYGYTF; CDR3nt: TGTGCCAGCCAGTTGAACTATGGCTACACCTTC
j_gene: TRBJ2-7; d_gene: -; len: 11; v_gene: TRBV20-1; CDR3aa: CSASSAYEQYF; CDR3nt: TGCAGTGCTAGCTCGGCCTACGAGCAGTACTTC
j_gene: TRBJ1-2; d_gene: TRBD1; len: 16; v_gene: TRBV6-5; CDR3aa: CASSYSGPGGNYGYTF; CDR3nt: TGTGCCAGCAGTTACTCGGGTCCAGGGGGAAACTATGGCTACACCTTC